This T cell receptor beta chain was identified in a study of response to subunit inactivated influenza vaccine. One entry per CDR3 protein results from TCRdb running MiXCR on the RT-PCR reads. The repertoire holds roughly 780,000 distinct CDR3 sequences, around 18% seen once, with about a tenth in the top ten. The sequence derives from a man aged 50 to 59 who received an inactivated influenza vaccine. The sequencing here drew on PBMCs from blood, taken roughly 5 days after vaccination.

Written as DNA, the CDR3 is TGCAGCGTCGCCCGGACAGGAAAAAGCACAGATACGCAGTATTTT. This encodes CSVARTGKSTDTQYF. The rearrangement joins TRBV29-1 to TRBJ2-3, with 7 bases aligning to TRBD1. From germline, CDR1 is SQVTM and CDR2 ANQGSEA. V dropped 6 bases and J dropped 0; count of bases not matched to a gene: 9. The length of the CDR3 is 15 residues.